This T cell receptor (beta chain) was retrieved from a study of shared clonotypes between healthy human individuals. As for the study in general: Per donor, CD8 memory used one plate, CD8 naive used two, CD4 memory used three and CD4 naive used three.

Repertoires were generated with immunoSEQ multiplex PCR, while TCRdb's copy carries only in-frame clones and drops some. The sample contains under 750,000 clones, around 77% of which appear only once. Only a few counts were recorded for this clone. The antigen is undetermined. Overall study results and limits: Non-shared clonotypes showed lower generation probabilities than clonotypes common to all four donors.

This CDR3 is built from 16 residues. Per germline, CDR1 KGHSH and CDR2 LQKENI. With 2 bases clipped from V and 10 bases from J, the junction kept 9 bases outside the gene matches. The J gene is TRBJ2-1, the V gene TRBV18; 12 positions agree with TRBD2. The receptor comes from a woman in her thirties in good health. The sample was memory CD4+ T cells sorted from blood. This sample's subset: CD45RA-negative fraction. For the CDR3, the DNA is TGTGCCAGCTCACCAGTTCTAGCGGGAGGGCGTAACGAGCAGTTCTTC. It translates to CASSPVLAGGRNEQFF.